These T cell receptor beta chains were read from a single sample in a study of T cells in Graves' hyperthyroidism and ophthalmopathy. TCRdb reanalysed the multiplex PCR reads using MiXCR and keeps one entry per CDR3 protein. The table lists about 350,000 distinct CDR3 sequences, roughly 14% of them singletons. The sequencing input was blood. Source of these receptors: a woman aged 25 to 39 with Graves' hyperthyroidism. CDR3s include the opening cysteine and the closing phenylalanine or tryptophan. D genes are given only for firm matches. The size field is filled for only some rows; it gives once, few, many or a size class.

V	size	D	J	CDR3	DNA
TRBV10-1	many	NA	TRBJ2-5	CASSESLGGGTQYF	TGCGCCAGCAGTGAGTCGCTCGGAGGGGGGACCCAGTACTTC
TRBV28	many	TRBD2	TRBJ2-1	CASGAGGGSVYNEQFF	TGTGCCAGCGGAGCGGGAGGAGGTTCAGTGTACAATGAGCAGTTCTTC
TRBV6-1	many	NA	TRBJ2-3	CASGPRPGTDTQYF	TGTGCCAGCGGACCCCGACCGGGCACAGATACGCAGTATTTT
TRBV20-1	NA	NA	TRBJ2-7	CSALSARYSSYEQYF	TGCAGTGCCCTTTCAGCGCGCTATAGCTCCTACGAGCAGTACTTC
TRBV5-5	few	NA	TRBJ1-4	CASSLQEEKLFF	TGTGCCAGCAGCTTGCAGGAAGAAAAACTGTTTTTT
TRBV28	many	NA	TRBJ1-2	CASSRGGTGGYTF	TGTGCCAGCAGTCGCGGGGGGACTGGTGGCTACACCTTC
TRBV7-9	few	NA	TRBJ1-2	CASSLDNVYGYTF	TGTGCCAGCAGCTTAGACAACGTCTATGGCTACACCTTC
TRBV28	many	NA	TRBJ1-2	CAISINNYGYTF	TGTGCCATCTCGATTAACAACTATGGCTACACCTTC
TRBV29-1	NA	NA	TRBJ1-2	CSVEDLGTTNYGYTF	TGCAGCGTTGAAGATCTTGGGACAACTAACTATGGCTACACCTTC
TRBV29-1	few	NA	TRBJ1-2	CSVAESNYGYTF	TGCAGCGTTGCGGAGAGCAACTATGGCTACACCTTC
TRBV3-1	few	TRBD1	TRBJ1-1	CASSQDLSYRGPEAFF	TGTGCCAGCAGCCAAGATCTATCGTACAGGGGGCCTGAAGCTTTCTTT
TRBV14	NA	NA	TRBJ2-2	CASSLTGLSGELFF	TGTGCCAGCAGCCTAACGGGACTTTCCGGGGAGCTGTTTTTT
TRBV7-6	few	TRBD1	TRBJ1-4	CASSLEPRDREIATNEKLFF	TGTGCCAGCAGCTTGGAGCCCCGGGACAGGGAGATCGCAACTAATGAAAAACTGTTTTTT
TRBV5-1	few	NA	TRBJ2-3	CASRVVGTDTQYF	TGCGCCAGCAGAGTGGTCGGCACAGATACGCAGTATTTT
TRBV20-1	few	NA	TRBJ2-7	CSATGSTHEQYF	TGCAGTGCTACCGGGAGTACCCACGAGCAGTACTTC
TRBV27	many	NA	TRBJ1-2	CASSLWQNSGYYGYTF	TGTGCCAGCAGTTTATGGCAGAACTCAGGGTACTATGGCTACACCTTC
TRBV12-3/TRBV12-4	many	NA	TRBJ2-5	CASSPAKFYGQYF	TGTGCCAGCAGCCCCGCGAAGTTTTACGGCCAGTACTTC
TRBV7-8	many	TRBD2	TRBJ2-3	CASSAGLAITDTQYF	TGTGCCAGCAGCGCGGGACTAGCGATAACAGATACGCAGTATTTT
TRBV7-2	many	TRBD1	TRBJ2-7	CASSLEQGAAYEQYF	TGTGCCAGCAGTTTAGAACAGGGGGCGGCCTACGAGCAGTACTTC
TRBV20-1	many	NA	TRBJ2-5	CSAREGETQYF	TGCAGTGCTAGAGAGGGAGAGACCCAGTACTTC
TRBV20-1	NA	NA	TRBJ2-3	CSARDMAVSTDTQYF	TGCAGTGCTAGAGATATGGCGGTTAGCACAGATACGCAGTATTTT
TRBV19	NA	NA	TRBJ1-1	CASSWLGGNTEAFF	TGTGCCAGTAGTTGGCTTGGAGGGAACACTGAAGCTTTCTTT
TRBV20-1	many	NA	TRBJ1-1	CSAPTALATEAFF	TGCAGTGCGCCGACAGCACTTGCCACTGAAGCTTTCTTT
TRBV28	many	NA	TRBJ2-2	CASSLAQGGTGELFF	TGTGCCAGCAGTTTGGCGCAGGGCGGGACCGGGGAGCTGTTTTTT
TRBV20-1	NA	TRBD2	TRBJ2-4	CSAGVSGNTNIQYF	TGCAGTGCAGGCGTTAGCGGGAATACCAACATTCAGTACTTC
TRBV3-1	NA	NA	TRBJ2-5	CASGQWGDQETQYF	TGTGCCAGCGGCCAATGGGGGGACCAAGAGACCCAGTACTTC
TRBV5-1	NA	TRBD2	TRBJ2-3	CASSLERGGTDTQYF	TGCGCCAGCAGCTTGGAGCGGGGGGGCACAGATACGCAGTATTTT